The rows below give T cell receptor beta chains drawn from one sample of a study of cytomegalovirus exposure and HLA in healthy donors. Clones were sequenced by immunoSEQ multiplex PCR, and TCRdb holds only the in-frame ones, with some missing. The sample gives about 160,000 clones, about nine tenths of which show up once; over 4% is in the top ten. The sequencing sample was made of PBMCs. Receptor source: a man aged 18 to 29 in good health and CMV-seropositive. Each CDR3 is given with its conserved first and last residue. Fields, in order: J gene, D gene, V gene, clone size, CDR3 protein, CDR3 DNA. A D gene is named only where the DNA matches it firmly. Not every row has a clone size; where given, it reads once, few, many or a size class.

j_call: TRBJ2-3
d_call: -
v_call: TRBV4-1
clone_size: -
cdr3_aa: CASSTTLSSTDTQYF
cdr3_nt: TGCGCCAGCAGCACGACACTTTCTAGCACAGATACGCAGTATTTT

j_call: TRBJ2-2
d_call: -
v_call: TRBV19
clone_size: -
cdr3_aa: CASSPLDRNTGELFF
cdr3_nt: TGTGCCAGTAGTCCACTCGACAGAAACACCGGGGAGCTGTTTTTT

j_call: TRBJ2-7
d_call: -
v_call: TRBV11-1
clone_size: -
cdr3_aa: CASSRSSVGSYEQYF
cdr3_nt: TGTGCCAGCAGCCGCTCTAGCGTGGGATCCTACGAGCAGTACTTC

j_call: TRBJ2-1
d_call: -
v_call: TRBV2
clone_size: -
cdr3_aa: CASRRLYNNEQFF
cdr3_nt: TGTGCCAGCAGGCGACTGTATAACAATGAGCAGTTCTTC

j_call: TRBJ2-7
d_call: -
v_call: TRBV7-9
clone_size: once
cdr3_aa: CASSLTLTVHEQYF
cdr3_nt: TGTGCCAGCAGCTTGACTCTGACGGTCCACGAGCAGTACTTC

j_call: TRBJ2-2
d_call: -
v_call: TRBV9
clone_size: few
cdr3_aa: CASSVFQSNTGELFF
cdr3_nt: TGTGCCAGCAGCGTATTTCAGTCGAACACCGGGGAGCTGTTTTTT

j_call: TRBJ1-2
d_call: TRBD1
v_call: TRBV9
clone_size: -
cdr3_aa: CASSVAPGQGTYGYTF
cdr3_nt: TGTGCCAGCAGCGTAGCTCCGGGACAGGGGACCTATGGCTACACCTTC

j_call: TRBJ2-7
d_call: TRBD2
v_call: TRBV11-2
clone_size: -
cdr3_aa: CASSLVGSGGISYEQYF
cdr3_nt: TGTGCCAGCAGCTTAGTGGGTAGCGGGGGAATCTCCTACGAGCAGTACTTC

j_call: TRBJ2-7
d_call: TRBD2
v_call: TRBV7-6
clone_size: -
cdr3_aa: CASSFGLGLAGVYEQYF
cdr3_nt: TGTGCCAGCAGCTTCGGATTGGGACTAGCGGGAGTCTACGAGCAGTACTTC

j_call: TRBJ2-7
d_call: TRBD1
v_call: TRBV5-1
clone_size: -
cdr3_aa: CATSIGTGDYEQYF
cdr3_nt: TGCGCCACCAGTATCGGGACAGGCGACTACGAGCAGTACTTC

j_call: TRBJ1-2
d_call: -
v_call: TRBV2
clone_size: -
cdr3_aa: CASREDLYGYTF
cdr3_nt: TGTGCCAGCAGAGAGGACTTATATGGCTACACCTTC

j_call: TRBJ2-3
d_call: TRBD2
v_call: TRBV2
clone_size: -
cdr3_aa: CASSEGLAGVLDTQYF
cdr3_nt: TGTGCCAGCAGTGAAGGACTAGCGGGAGTGTTAGATACGCAGTATTTT

j_call: TRBJ1-3
d_call: -
v_call: TRBV10-3
clone_size: -
cdr3_aa: CAISSGQGGNTIYF
cdr3_nt: TGTGCCATCAGCTCCGGGCAGGGTGGAAACACCATATATTTT

j_call: TRBJ2-7
d_call: -
v_call: TRBV5-4
clone_size: -
cdr3_aa: CASSPTGDSLEQYF
cdr3_nt: TGTGCCAGCAGCCCGACCGGGGACTCCCTCGAGCAGTACTTC

j_call: TRBJ1-1
d_call: -
v_call: TRBV19
clone_size: -
cdr3_aa: CASSLQGMVTEAFF
cdr3_nt: TGTGCCAGTAGTTTGCAGGGGATGGTGACTGAAGCTTTCTTT

j_call: TRBJ2-1
d_call: -
v_call: TRBV4-1
clone_size: -
cdr3_aa: CASSQGHYYNEQFF
cdr3_nt: TGCGCCAGCAGCCAAGGTCACTACTACAATGAGCAGTTCTTC

j_call: TRBJ1-2
d_call: -
v_call: TRBV20-1
clone_size: -
cdr3_aa: CSASGLYGYTF
cdr3_nt: TGCAGTGCGTCGGGACTCTATGGCTACACCTTC

j_call: TRBJ2-3
d_call: -
v_call: TRBV29-1
clone_size: -
cdr3_aa: CSVEDTGASPDTQYF
cdr3_nt: TGCAGCGTTGAAGATACTGGGGCGAGCCCCGATACGCAGTATTTT

j_call: TRBJ1-4
d_call: -
v_call: TRBV19
clone_size: -
cdr3_aa: CASSVIQQGSEKLFF
cdr3_nt: TGTGCCAGTAGTGTAATTCAGCAGGGAAGTGAAAAACTGTTTTTT

j_call: TRBJ2-2
d_call: -
v_call: TRBV18
clone_size: once
cdr3_aa: CASSPDTGELFF
cdr3_nt: TGTGCCAGCTCACCCGACACCGGGGAGCTGTTTTTT

j_call: TRBJ2-2
d_call: TRBD1
v_call: TRBV5-6
clone_size: -
cdr3_aa: CASSYGTGYTGELFF
cdr3_nt: TGTGCCAGCAGCTACGGGACAGGTTACACCGGGGAGCTGTTTTTT

j_call: TRBJ2-7
d_call: TRBD2
v_call: TRBV4-2
clone_size: -
cdr3_aa: CASSQELASGRPFEQYF
cdr3_nt: TGTGCCAGCAGCCAAGAGCTGGCTAGCGGGAGACCCTTTGAGCAGTACTTC

j_call: TRBJ2-1
d_call: TRBD2
v_call: TRBV7-9
clone_size: -
cdr3_aa: CASSPPGLAGGHNEQFF
cdr3_nt: TGTGCCAGCAGCCCTCCGGGACTAGCGGGAGGGCACAATGAGCAGTTCTTC

j_call: TRBJ2-3
d_call: TRBD2
v_call: TRBV28
clone_size: once
cdr3_aa: CASMVLAGGVDTQYF
cdr3_nt: TGTGCCAGCATGGTCCTAGCGGGAGGGGTAGATACGCAGTATTTT

j_call: TRBJ2-1
d_call: -
v_call: TRBV4-1
clone_size: -
cdr3_aa: CASSQVSSNEQFF
cdr3_nt: TGCGCCAGCAGCCAAGTTTCGTCCAATGAGCAGTTCTTC

j_call: TRBJ1-2
d_call: TRBD1
v_call: TRBV5-4
clone_size: -
cdr3_aa: CASSSPGQRAVDGYTF
cdr3_nt: TGTGCCAGCAGTTCACCGGGACAGCGGGCGGTCGATGGCTACACCTTC

j_call: TRBJ1-2
d_call: -
v_call: TRBV28
clone_size: once
cdr3_aa: CASSVIQGSYGYTF
cdr3_nt: TGTGCCAGCAGTGTTATACAGGGCTCCTATGGCTACACCTTC

j_call: TRBJ2-1
d_call: -
v_call: TRBV4-1
clone_size: once
cdr3_aa: CASSHERGSIYNEQFF
cdr3_nt: TGCGCCAGCAGCCATGAACGGGGGTCTATATACAATGAGCAGTTCTTC

j_call: TRBJ2-5
d_call: -
v_call: TRBV18
clone_size: -
cdr3_aa: CASSLSVQETQYF
cdr3_nt: TGTGCCAGCTCACTTAGTGTCCAAGAGACCCAGTACTTC

j_call: TRBJ2-7
d_call: -
v_call: TRBV4-1
clone_size: -
cdr3_aa: CASSPLPQGYEQYF
cdr3_nt: TGCGCCAGCAGCCCCTTACCACAGGGCTACGAGCAGTACTTC

j_call: TRBJ2-7
d_call: TRBD1
v_call: TRBV28
clone_size: -
cdr3_aa: CASSLSDRVGEQYF
cdr3_nt: TGTGCCAGCAGTTTATCGGACAGGGTCGGTGAGCAGTACTTC

j_call: TRBJ1-4
d_call: TRBD1
v_call: TRBV2
clone_size: -
cdr3_aa: CASSDLGTGLSEKLFF
cdr3_nt: TGTGCCAGCAGTGACCTAGGGACAGGGTTAAGCGAAAAACTGTTTTTT

j_call: TRBJ2-7
d_call: TRBD2
v_call: TRBV5-1
clone_size: once
cdr3_aa: CASSQLTSGSGGEQYF
cdr3_nt: TGCGCCAGCAGCCAACTGACTAGCGGGAGTGGGGGCGAGCAGTACTTC

j_call: TRBJ2-7
d_call: -
v_call: TRBV7-9
clone_size: -
cdr3_aa: CASSNPGAYEQYF
cdr3_nt: TGTGCCAGCAGCAATCCGGGAGCCTACGAGCAGTACTTC

j_call: TRBJ1-4
d_call: -
v_call: TRBV27
clone_size: -
cdr3_aa: CASSFGVRSNEKLFF
cdr3_nt: TGTGCCAGCAGTTTCGGGGTGCGATCTAATGAAAAACTGTTTTTT

j_call: TRBJ2-2
d_call: -
v_call: TRBV11-2
clone_size: -
cdr3_aa: CASHSIKRDTNTGELFF
cdr3_nt: TGTGCCAGCCACTCTATTAAGCGGGACACCAACACCGGGGAGCTGTTTTTT

j_call: TRBJ2-3
d_call: -
v_call: TRBV4-1
clone_size: -
cdr3_aa: CASSQDINTDTQYF
cdr3_nt: TGCGCCAGCAGCCAAGATATAAACACAGATACGCAGTATTTT

j_call: TRBJ1-2
d_call: TRBD1
v_call: TRBV2
clone_size: -
cdr3_aa: CASSPTGAFYGYTF
cdr3_nt: TGTGCCAGCAGCCCGACAGGGGCCTTTTATGGCTACACCTTC

j_call: TRBJ1-5
d_call: TRBD1
v_call: TRBV4-1
clone_size: -
cdr3_aa: CASSQLQGYQPQHF
cdr3_nt: TGCGCCAGCAGCCAACTACAGGGGTATCAGCCCCAGCATTTT

j_call: TRBJ2-1
d_call: TRBD2
v_call: TRBV5-1
clone_size: -
cdr3_aa: CASSLGGTNNNEQFF
cdr3_nt: TGCGCCAGCAGCTTGGGGGGGACTAACAACAATGAGCAGTTCTTC

j_call: TRBJ2-2
d_call: -
v_call: TRBV5-1
clone_size: -
cdr3_aa: CASSLLGQVPGELFF
cdr3_nt: TGCGCCAGCAGCTTGTTGGGTCAGGTACCCGGGGAGCTGTTTTTT

j_call: TRBJ2-1
d_call: TRBD2
v_call: TRBV7-3
clone_size: once
cdr3_aa: CASSLASGTYNEQFF
cdr3_nt: TGTGCCAGCAGCTTAGCTAGCGGGACGTACAATGAGCAGTTCTTC

j_call: TRBJ2-3
d_call: TRBD1
v_call: TRBV11-2
clone_size: -
cdr3_aa: CASSERTPGTATDTQYF
cdr3_nt: TGTGCCAGCAGCGAAAGGACCCCCGGGACAGCCACAGATACGCAGTATTTT

j_call: TRBJ2-1
d_call: TRBD2
v_call: TRBV7-3
clone_size: -
cdr3_aa: CASSLNRLAGKNEQFF
cdr3_nt: TGTGCCAGCAGCTTAAACAGACTAGCGGGAAAGAATGAGCAGTTCTTC

j_call: TRBJ2-1
d_call: TRBD1
v_call: TRBV13
clone_size: -
cdr3_aa: CASSFRTGGSSSYNEQFF
cdr3_nt: TGTGCCAGCAGCTTCCGGACAGGGGGCTCGAGCTCCTACAATGAGCAGTTCTTC

j_call: TRBJ2-1
d_call: TRBD2
v_call: TRBV27
clone_size: -
cdr3_aa: CASSLSAGGNNEQFF
cdr3_nt: TGTGCCAGCAGTTTGTCGGCGGGAGGCAACAATGAGCAGTTCTTC

j_call: TRBJ2-3
d_call: TRBD2
v_call: TRBV28
clone_size: -
cdr3_aa: CASRAGGPSPDTQYF
cdr3_nt: TGTGCCAGCCGGGCGGGAGGGCCCTCACCAGATACGCAGTATTTT

j_call: TRBJ2-5
d_call: TRBD1
v_call: TRBV6-5
clone_size: once
cdr3_aa: CASRTGTEETQYF
cdr3_nt: TGTGCCAGCAGGACAGGGACGGAAGAGACCCAGTACTTC

j_call: TRBJ2-3
d_call: -
v_call: TRBV28
clone_size: -
cdr3_aa: CASSLPGTGTDTQYF
cdr3_nt: TGTGCCAGCAGTTTACCGGGAACGGGGACAGATACGCAGTATTTT

j_call: TRBJ2-3
d_call: TRBD1
v_call: TRBV5-1
clone_size: -
cdr3_aa: CASSTTGDTDTQYF
cdr3_nt: TGCGCCAGCAGCACAACAGGGGACACAGATACGCAGTATTTT

j_call: TRBJ1-2
d_call: -
v_call: TRBV18
clone_size: few
cdr3_aa: CASSPWQADYGYTF
cdr3_nt: TGTGCCAGCTCACCCTGGCAGGCCGACTATGGCTACACCTTC

j_call: TRBJ2-7
d_call: -
v_call: TRBV19
clone_size: -
cdr3_aa: CASRGDSYEQYF
cdr3_nt: TGTGCCAGTAGAGGGGATAGCTACGAGCAGTACTTC

j_call: TRBJ1-1
d_call: -
v_call: TRBV21-1
clone_size: -
cdr3_aa: CASSSWGGQDTEAFF
cdr3_nt: TGTGCCAGCAGCTCGTGGGGGGGGCAGGACACTGAAGCTTTCTTT

j_call: TRBJ1-2
d_call: -
v_call: TRBV5-1
clone_size: -
cdr3_aa: CASSLTGPRDYGYTF
cdr3_nt: TGCGCCAGCAGCTTGACAGGGCCCAGGGACTATGGCTACACCTTC

j_call: TRBJ2-7
d_call: TRBD1
v_call: TRBV29-1
clone_size: -
cdr3_aa: CSAKDRVDPYEQYF
cdr3_nt: TGCAGCGCCAAAGACAGGGTGGACCCCTACGAGCAGTACTTC

j_call: TRBJ2-1
d_call: -
v_call: TRBV7-3
clone_size: -
cdr3_aa: CASSFRDTYNEQFF
cdr3_nt: TGTGCCAGCAGCTTCCGGGACACCTACAATGAGCAGTTCTTC

j_call: TRBJ2-7
d_call: TRBD2
v_call: TRBV5-4
clone_size: -
cdr3_aa: CASSLGLAGGIVYEQYF
cdr3_nt: TGTGCCAGCAGCTTGGGGTTAGCGGGAGGGATTGTCTACGAGCAGTACTTC